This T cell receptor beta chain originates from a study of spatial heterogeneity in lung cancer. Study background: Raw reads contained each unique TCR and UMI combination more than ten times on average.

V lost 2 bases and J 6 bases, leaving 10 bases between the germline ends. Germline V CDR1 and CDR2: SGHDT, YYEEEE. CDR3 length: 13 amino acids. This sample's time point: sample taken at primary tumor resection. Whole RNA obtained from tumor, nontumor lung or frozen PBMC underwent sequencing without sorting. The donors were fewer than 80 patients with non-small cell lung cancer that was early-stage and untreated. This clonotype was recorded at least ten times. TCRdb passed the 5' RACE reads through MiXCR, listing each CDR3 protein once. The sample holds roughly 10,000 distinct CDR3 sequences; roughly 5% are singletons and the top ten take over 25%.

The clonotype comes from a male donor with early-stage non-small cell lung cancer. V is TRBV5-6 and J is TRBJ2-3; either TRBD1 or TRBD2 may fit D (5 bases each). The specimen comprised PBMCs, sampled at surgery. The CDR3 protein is CASSFQGADTQYF. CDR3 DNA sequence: TGTGCCAGCAGCTTCCAGGGAGCGGATACGCAGTATTTT.